The T cell receptor beta chain described here comes from a study of blood T cell repertoires in COVID-19. Study-level background: Acute and convalescent COVID-19 samples came from the United States, Italy and Spain. PBMCs, B-cell-depleted T cells, or T cells provided the cDNA or gDNA that made up the material.

In the original processing: Amplification from reference gene primers served as the basis for estimated nucleated cell counts. Libraries were prepared by immunoSEQ multiplex PCR; TCRdb keeps only in-frame clonotypes and omits some of them. V and J calls plus clone size are reproduced from that table; the DNA served to infer D and trimming. In the table there are about 320,000 clones, about four fifths of which are singletons. CDR1 and CDR2 from the germline V gene are ENHRY and SYGVKD. There are 14 residues in the CDR3. The V gene end was trimmed by 6 bases and the J gene end by 10 bases; junction bases not matched to a gene: 7.

The chain carries TRBV10-3 and TRBJ1-6; 9 bases are shared with TRBD1. The sequenced sample was peripheral blood. This clonotype was sampled from a woman between 50 and 59 years old with acute or convalescent COVID-19. CDR3 sequence reads: CAISEGQGESPLHF. In DNA form, the CDR3 reads TGTGCCATCAGCGAGGGACAGGGAGAGTCACCCCTCCACTTT.